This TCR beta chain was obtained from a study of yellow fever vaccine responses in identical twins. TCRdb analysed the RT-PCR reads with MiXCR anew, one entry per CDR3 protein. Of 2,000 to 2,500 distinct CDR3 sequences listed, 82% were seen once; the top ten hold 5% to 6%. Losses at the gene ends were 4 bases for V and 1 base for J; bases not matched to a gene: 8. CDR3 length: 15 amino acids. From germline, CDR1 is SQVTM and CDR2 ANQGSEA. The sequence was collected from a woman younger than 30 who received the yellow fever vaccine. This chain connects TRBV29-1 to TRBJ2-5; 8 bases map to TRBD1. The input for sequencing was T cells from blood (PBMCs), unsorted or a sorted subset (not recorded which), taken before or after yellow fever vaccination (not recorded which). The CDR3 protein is CSVGRTGLSQETQYF. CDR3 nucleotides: TGCAGCGTTGGCAGGACAGGGTTGTCCCAAGAGACCCAGTACTTC.